This note documents a single T cell receptor (beta chain) sequence. What it binds is unknown. This sample was taken from a study of T-cell memory formation after mild COVID-19. At the level of the study: Across donors, TCR clusters were largely donor specific.

Study-level results: Memory from before infection featured some responding clones, which suggests cross-reactive memory joined.

TCRdb re-called the 5' RACE reads through MiXCR, storing one row per CDR3 protein. The table shows 560,000 or so distinct CDR3 sequences, with around 16% occurring only once. Per germline, CDR1 SGHVS and CDR2 FQNEAQ. The length of the CDR3 is 16 residues. Trimming removed 1 base at V and 0 bases at J, with 13 bases between. The clonotype comes from an adult woman who had mild COVID-19 (a few samples of this study predate the infection). Cell type and time point are not known. The V gene is TRBV7-8, the J gene TRBJ2-7, with no clear D. The sequencing input was PBMCs or a T cell subset sorted from them (not recorded which). Here the CDR3 DNA reads TGTGCCAGCAGCTTAGATCTCAGGATGAGCTCCTACGAGCAGTACTTC. The encoded protein is CASSLDLRMSSYEQYF.